The 2 T cell receptor beta chains presented below share a single source sample, sequenced in a study of blood T cell repertoires in COVID-19. Only in-frame clones appear in the TCRdb table, and some are missing; sequencing was by immunoSEQ multiplex PCR. The sample consists of hundreds of thousands of clones, 85% to 90% of them appearing once. The material sequenced was peripheral blood. These receptors came from a woman aged 50 to 60 with active or convalescent COVID-19.

This chain connects TRBV5-4 to TRBJ1-1; TRBD1 is a possible D gene (6 bases). V lost 0 bases and J lost 1, with 7 bases in between. The CDR3 totals 14 residues. Per germline, CDR1 SGHNT and CDR2 YYREEE (reference sequence). Here the CDR3 DNA reads TGTGCCAGCAGCTTGGGACAGGAGAACACTGAAGCTTTCTTT. Translating it yields CASSLGQENTEAFF.

The chain is built from TRBV28 and TRBJ1-2, with 10 bases aligning to TRBD1. Germline-derived CDR1 and CDR2 are MDHEN and SYDVKM. The CDR3 contains 15 residues. V shed 5 bases and J 4 bases; nucleotides not matched to a gene: 7. The CDR3 loop is CASSPQGQGLYGYTF. CDR3 nucleotides: TGTGCCAGCAGTCCTCAGGGACAGGGGCTCTATGGCTACACCTTC.